This entry features one TCR beta chain sequence. Its specificity is unknown. A much more abundant neighbour one base away suggests this may be a read error. Using a J-beta primer mix together with a sample-barcoded 5' primer, a second PCR was run for roughly 6 to 11 cycles. TCRdb processed the 5' RACE reads anew with MiXCR; each CDR3 protein has one entry. This sample yields some 670,000 distinct CDR3 sequences, of which 40% to 65% are seen a single time; approximately 12% belongs to the top ten. Germline loops: CDR1 MNHNY, CDR2 SVGAGI (reference sequence). This CDR3 is built from 14 residues. The data stem from a study of blood T cells in healthy people across ages. Study-wide findings and caveats: Investigators viewed diversity estimates from one million T cells as underestimates, the study reported.

The chain recombines TRBV6-6 with TRBJ2-2, with 9 nucleotides matching TRBD2. The clonotype comes from a woman older than 75 in good health. What was sequenced was blood. In DNA, the CDR3 is TGTACCAGCAGTTACCCTAGCGGGATCGGGGAGCTGTTTTTT. The encoded protein is CTSSYPSGIGELFF.